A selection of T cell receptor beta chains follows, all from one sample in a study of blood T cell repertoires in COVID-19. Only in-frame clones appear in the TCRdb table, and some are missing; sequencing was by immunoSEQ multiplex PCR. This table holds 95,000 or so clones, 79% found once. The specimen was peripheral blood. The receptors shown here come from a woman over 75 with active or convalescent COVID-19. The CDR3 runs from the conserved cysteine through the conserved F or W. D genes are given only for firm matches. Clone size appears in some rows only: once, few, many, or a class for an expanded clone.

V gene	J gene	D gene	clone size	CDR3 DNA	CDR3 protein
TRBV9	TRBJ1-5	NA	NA	TGTGCCAGCAGCTCCACAGGGTTTGTAGGACAGCCCCAGCATTTT	CASSSTGFVGQPQHF
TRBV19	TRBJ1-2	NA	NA	TGTGCCAGTAGTGAACAGGGCATACTGGATGGCTACACCTTC	CASSEQGILDGYTF
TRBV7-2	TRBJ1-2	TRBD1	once	TGTGCCAGCAGCTTATCCGGGACAGGGGCAGTTCAGGATGGCTACACCTTC	CASSLSGTGAVQDGYTF
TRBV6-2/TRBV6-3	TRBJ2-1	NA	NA	TGTGCCAGCAGTTACAGTGGCGGGGACCCCAATGAGCAGTTCTTC	CASSYSGGDPNEQFF
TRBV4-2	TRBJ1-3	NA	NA	TGTGCCAGCAGCCCCCGGAGTGTTACTGGAAACACCATATATTTT	CASSPRSVTGNTIYF
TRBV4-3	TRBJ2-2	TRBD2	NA	TGCGCCAGCAGCCAGAATCTAGCGGGCCTCACCGGGGAGCTGTTTTTT	CASSQNLAGLTGELFF
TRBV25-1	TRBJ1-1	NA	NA	TGTGCCAGCAAGGACTACACTGAAGCTTTCTTT	CASKDYTEAFF
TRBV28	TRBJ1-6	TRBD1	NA	TGTGCCAGCAGTATCGACAGGGTTTATAATTCACCCCTCCACTTT	CASSIDRVYNSPLHF
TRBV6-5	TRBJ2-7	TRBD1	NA	TGTGCCAGCAGTTTCCGGGACAGAGCCTACGAGCAGTACTTC	CASSFRDRAYEQYF
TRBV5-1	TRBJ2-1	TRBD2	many	TGCGCCAGCAGTATAGGGAGGGTAGCGGGAGGGCTCGACAATGAGCAGTTCTTC	CASSIGRVAGGLDNEQFF
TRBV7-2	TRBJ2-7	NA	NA	TGTGCCAGCAGAGTCGGTGGGGCAGGGGTCGAGCAGTACTTC	CASRVGGAGVEQYF
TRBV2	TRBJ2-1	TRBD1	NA	TGTGCCAGCAGGCCAGGGGGCTCTTCGGGAGAGTTCTTC	CASRPGGSSGEFF
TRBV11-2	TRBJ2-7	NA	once	TGTGCCAGCAGCTTTTACGGGAGCTCTGGCGAGCAGTACTTC	CASSFYGSSGEQYF
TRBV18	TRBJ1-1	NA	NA	TGTGCCAGCTCACCACAACAGGGTATGGGGTTGAACACTGAAGCTTTCTTT	CASSPQQGMGLNTEAFF
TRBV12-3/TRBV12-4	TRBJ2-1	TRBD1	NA	TGTGCCAGCGCATTGACAGGGGCCAATGAGCAGTTCTTC	CASALTGANEQFF
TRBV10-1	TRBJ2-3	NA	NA	TGCGCCAGTTCGAGGGACTCCACAGATACGCAGTATTTT	CASSRDSTDTQYF
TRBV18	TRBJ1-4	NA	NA	TGTGCCAGCTCACCCACGGCGGGGGTTAATGAAAAACTGTTTTTT	CASSPTAGVNEKLFF
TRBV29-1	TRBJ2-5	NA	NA	TGCAGCGGCGGACAGCAAGAGACCCAGTACTTC	CSGGQQETQYF
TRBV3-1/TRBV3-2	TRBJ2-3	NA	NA	TGTGCCAGCACCCCGAGCGGTGCAAATACGCAGTATTTT	CASTPSGANTQYF